The entry below describes one T cell receptor (beta chain). The sample comes from a study of shared clonotypes between healthy human individuals. Germline loops: CDR1 MRHNA, CDR2 SNTAGT. The CDR3 extends over 11 amino acids. Trimming stripped 2 bases from V and 11 bases from J, with 7 bases between. Repertoires were generated with immunoSEQ multiplex PCR, while TCRdb's copy carries only in-frame clones and drops some. The sample gives around 1,900,000 clones, just over 90% of which show up once; about 1.7% is in the top ten. Selected positively for CCR7 and CD45RO-negative, naive CD8 cells excluded terminally differentiated effector memory CD45RA+ cells.

Sequenced sample: naive CD8+ T cells from PBMCs. J is TRBJ2-1 and V is TRBV6-4; D gene ambiguous. This receptor was obtained from a man aged 18-30 years in good health. Some clones in this sample may be carry-over from other donors' samples. The DNA of the CDR3 is TGTGCCAGCAGTGACGCCCATCAGCAGTTCTTC. It codes for CASSDAHQQFF.